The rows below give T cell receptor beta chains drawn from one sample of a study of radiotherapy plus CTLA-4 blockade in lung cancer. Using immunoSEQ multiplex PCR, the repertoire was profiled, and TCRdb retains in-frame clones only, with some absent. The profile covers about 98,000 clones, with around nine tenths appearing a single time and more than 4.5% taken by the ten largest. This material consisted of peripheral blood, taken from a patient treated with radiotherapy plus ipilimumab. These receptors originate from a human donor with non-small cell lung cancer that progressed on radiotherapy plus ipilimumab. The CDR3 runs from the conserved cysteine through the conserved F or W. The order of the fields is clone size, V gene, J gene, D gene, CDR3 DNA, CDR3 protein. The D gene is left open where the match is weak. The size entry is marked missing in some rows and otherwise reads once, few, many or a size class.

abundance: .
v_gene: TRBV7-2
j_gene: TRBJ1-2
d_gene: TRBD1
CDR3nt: TGTGCCAGCAGCACAGGGGTCGGTGGCTACACCTTC
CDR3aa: CASSTGVGGYTF

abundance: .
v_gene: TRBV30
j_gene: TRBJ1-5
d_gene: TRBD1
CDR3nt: TGTGCCTGGGGAGCGGGACAGGGGACCCCCCAGCATTTT
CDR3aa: CAWGAGQGTPQHF

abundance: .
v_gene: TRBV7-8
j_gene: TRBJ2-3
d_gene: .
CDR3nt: TGTGCCAGCAGCTTTAACGCAGATACGCAGTATTTT
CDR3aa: CASSFNADTQYF

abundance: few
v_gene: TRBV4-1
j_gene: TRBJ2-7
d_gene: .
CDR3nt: TGCGCCAGCAGCCAAGAGTCTTCCTTTTACTCCTACGAGCAGTACTTC
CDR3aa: CASSQESSFYSYEQYF

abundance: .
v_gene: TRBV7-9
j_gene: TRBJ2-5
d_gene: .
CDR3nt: TGTGCCAGCAGCTTGTATCAGGCACAAGAGACCCAGTACTTC
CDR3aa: CASSLYQAQETQYF

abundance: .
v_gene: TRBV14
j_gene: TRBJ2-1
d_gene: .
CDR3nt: TGTGCCAGCAGCCCTTTTGGCCGTCCCTACAATGAGCAGTTCTTC
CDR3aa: CASSPFGRPYNEQFF

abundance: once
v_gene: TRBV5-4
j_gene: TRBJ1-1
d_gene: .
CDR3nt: TGTGCCAGCAGCTCTCCGTCGGCAGCTAGTGAAGCTTTCTTT
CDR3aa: CASSSPSAASEAFF

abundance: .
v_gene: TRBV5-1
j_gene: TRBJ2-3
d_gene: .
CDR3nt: TGCGCCAGCAGCTTGTCGACCGGAACCAAAGCACGCACAGATACGCAGTATTTT
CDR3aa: CASSLSTGTKARTDTQYF

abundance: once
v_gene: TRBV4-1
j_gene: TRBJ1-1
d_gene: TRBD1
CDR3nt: TGCGCCAGCAGCCTGCGACAGGGCGGATACACTGAAGCTTTCTTT
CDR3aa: CASSLRQGGYTEAFF

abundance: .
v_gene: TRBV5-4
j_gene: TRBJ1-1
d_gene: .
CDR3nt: TGTGCCAGCAGCTTGGTGGGTGGGGGTGAAGCTTTCTTT
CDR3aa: CASSLVGGGEAFF

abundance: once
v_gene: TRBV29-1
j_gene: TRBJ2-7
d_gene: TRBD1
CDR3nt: TGCAGCGTTGAAGTAGGGACAGCAAACTCCTACGAGCAGTACTTC
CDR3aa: CSVEVGTANSYEQYF

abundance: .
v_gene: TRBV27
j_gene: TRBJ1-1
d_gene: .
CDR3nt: TGTGCCAGCAGCCCTTACATGTTGACTGAAGCTTTCTTT
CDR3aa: CASSPYMLTEAFF

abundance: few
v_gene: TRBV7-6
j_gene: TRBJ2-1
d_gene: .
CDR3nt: TGTGCCAGCAGCTGGACCCCCGGGGGTGAGCAGTTCTTC
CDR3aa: CASSWTPGGEQFF

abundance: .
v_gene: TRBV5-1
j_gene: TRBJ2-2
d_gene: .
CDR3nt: TGCGCCAGCAGCCCGGGTGGCACCGGGGAGCTGTTTTTT
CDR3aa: CASSPGGTGELFF

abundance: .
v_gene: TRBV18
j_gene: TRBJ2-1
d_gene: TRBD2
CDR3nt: TGTGCCAGCTCACTACTCCCGGGACTAGAGTCCTACAATGAGCAGTTCTTC
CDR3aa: CASSLLPGLESYNEQFF

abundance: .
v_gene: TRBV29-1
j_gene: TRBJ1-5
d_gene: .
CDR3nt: TGCAGCGTTGCTTGGTCTAGCAATCAGCCCCAGCATTTT
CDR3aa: CSVAWSSNQPQHF

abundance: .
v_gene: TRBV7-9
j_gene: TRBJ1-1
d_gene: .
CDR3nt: TGTGCCAGCAGCTTTTTGTACACTGAAGCTTTCTTT
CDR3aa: CASSFLYTEAFF

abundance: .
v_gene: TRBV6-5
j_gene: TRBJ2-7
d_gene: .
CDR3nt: TGTGCCAGCAGTCGCTCGGGGGCCTACGAGCAGTACTTC
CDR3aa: CASSRSGAYEQYF

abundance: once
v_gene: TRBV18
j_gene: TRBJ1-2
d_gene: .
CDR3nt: TGTGCCAGCTCACCATCCGGAGGCTACAAGGTCTATGGCTACACCTTC
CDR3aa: CASSPSGGYKVYGYTF

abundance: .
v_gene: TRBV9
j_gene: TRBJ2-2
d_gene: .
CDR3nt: TGTGCCAGCAGCGTAGAGGAGTACACCGGGGAGCTGTTTTTT
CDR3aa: CASSVEEYTGELFF

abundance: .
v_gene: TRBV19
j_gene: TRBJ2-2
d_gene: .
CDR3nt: TGTGCCAGTAGGAGACAGGCGAACACCGGGGAGCTGTTTTTT
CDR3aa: CASRRQANTGELFF

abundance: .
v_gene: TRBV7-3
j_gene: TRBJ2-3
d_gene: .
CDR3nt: TGTGCCAGCAGCCCGTTCCGGCTTAGCACAGATACGCAGTATTTT
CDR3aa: CASSPFRLSTDTQYF

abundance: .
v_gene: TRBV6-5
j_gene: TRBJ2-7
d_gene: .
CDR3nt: TGTGCCAGCAGTTCTTTCTACGAGCAGTACTTC
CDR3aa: CASSSFYEQYF

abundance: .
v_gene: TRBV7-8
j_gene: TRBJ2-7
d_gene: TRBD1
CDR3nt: TGTGCCAGCAGCCCGAGGGGACAGGGGACGAGGTACGAGCAGTACTTC
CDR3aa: CASSPRGQGTRYEQYF

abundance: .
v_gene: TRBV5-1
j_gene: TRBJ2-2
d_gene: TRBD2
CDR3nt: TGCGCCAGCAGCTCAATAGCGGGAGGGACCGGGGAGCTGTTTTTT
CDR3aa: CASSSIAGGTGELFF

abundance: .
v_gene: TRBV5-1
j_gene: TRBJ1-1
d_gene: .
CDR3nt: TGCGCCAGCAGCTTGGTGGGGGTCGGCACTGAAGCTTTCTTT
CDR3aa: CASSLVGVGTEAFF

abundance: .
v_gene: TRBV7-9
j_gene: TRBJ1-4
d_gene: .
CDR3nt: TGTGCCAGCAGTCCGGGGGCGCTGACTAATGAAAAACTGTTTTTT
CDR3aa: CASSPGALTNEKLFF

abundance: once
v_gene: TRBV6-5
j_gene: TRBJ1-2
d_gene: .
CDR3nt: TGTGCCAGCGCTGCCCGGACAGTCAACTATGGCTACACCTTC
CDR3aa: CASAARTVNYGYTF

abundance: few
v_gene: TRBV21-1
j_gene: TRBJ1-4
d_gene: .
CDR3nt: TGTGCCAGAATCACTAGTCTTAATGAAAAACTGTTTTTT
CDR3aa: CARITSLNEKLFF

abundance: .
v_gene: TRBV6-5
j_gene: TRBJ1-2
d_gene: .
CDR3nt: TGTGCCAGCAGTTACTCTACAGGCACCTATGGCTACACCTTC
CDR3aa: CASSYSTGTYGYTF

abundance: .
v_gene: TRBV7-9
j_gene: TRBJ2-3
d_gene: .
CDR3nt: TGTGCCAGCAGCTTAGCGTTCGCAGATACGCAGTATTTT
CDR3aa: CASSLAFADTQYF

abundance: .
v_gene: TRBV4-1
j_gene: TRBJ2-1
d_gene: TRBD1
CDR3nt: TGCGCCAGCAGCCAAGTAGGACCACAGGGGGATGAGCAGTTCTTC
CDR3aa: CASSQVGPQGDEQFF

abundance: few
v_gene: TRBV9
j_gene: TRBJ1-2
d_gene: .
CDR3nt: TGTGCCAGCAGTCGTAGCGGTCAGGGTGCTGGCTACACCTTC
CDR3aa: CASSRSGQGAGYTF

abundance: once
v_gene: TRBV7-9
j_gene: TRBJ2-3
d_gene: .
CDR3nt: TGTGCCAGCAGCGGGCTGACTAAAGCCACAGATACGCAGTATTTT
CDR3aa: CASSGLTKATDTQYF

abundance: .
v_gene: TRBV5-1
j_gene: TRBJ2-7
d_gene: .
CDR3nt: TGCGCCAGCAGCTTGCGGGAGAGATCCTACGAGCAGTACTTC
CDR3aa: CASSLRERSYEQYF

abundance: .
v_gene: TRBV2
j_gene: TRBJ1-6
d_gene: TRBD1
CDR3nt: TGTGCCAGCAGAGGACAGGTCTCCTATAATTCACCCCTCCACTTT
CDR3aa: CASRGQVSYNSPLHF

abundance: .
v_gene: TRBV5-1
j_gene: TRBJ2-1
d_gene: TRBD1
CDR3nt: TGCGCCAGCAGCTTACGGACAGGGGCGGATGAGCAGTTCTTC
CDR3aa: CASSLRTGADEQFF

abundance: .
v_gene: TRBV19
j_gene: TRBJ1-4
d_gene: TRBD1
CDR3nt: TGTGCCAGTAGTCCCGGGACAGGGGGAAAACTGTTTTTT
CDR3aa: CASSPGTGGKLFF

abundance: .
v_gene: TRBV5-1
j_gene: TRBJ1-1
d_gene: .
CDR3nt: TGCGCCAGCAGCCCGGCCGGGACAATGAACACTGAAGCTTTCTTT
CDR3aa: CASSPAGTMNTEAFF

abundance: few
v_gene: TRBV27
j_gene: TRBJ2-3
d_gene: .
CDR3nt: TGTGCCAGCAGTTTATTCCGGACTCCCACAGATACGCAGTATTTT
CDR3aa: CASSLFRTPTDTQYF